The 6 T cell receptor beta chains presented below share a single source sample, sequenced in a study of T cells after yellow fever vaccination. TCRdb processed the 5' RACE reads anew with MiXCR; each CDR3 protein has one entry. The sample records a few hundred thousand distinct CDR3 sequences, roughly 3.3% being singletons. The source material was CD4+ T cells sorted from PBMCs, sampled 10 days after the yellow fever booster vaccination. All receptors come from a man between 18 and 29 years old who received the YFV17D yellow fever vaccine.

The sample holds many counts of this clonotype. The chain carries TRBV5-1 and TRBJ1-4; D unclear. This CDR3 region has 16 residues. The V and J ends lost 4 bases and 5 bases respectively, with 18 bases between them. The V gene's germline CDR1 is SGHRS and CDR2 YFSETQ. CDR3 bases: TGCGCCAGCAGCCCCGGGAGCATAGTAGGAAATGAAAAACTGTTTTTT. Its protein product is CASSPGSIVGNEKLFF.

This clonotype appeared many times. The CDR3 protein is CASSLVGASGGTDTQYF. In DNA, the CDR3 is TGTGCCAGCAGCTTAGTAGGGGCCAGCGGGGGAACAGATACGCAGTATTTT. The chain joins TRBV7-2 to TRBJ2-3; TRBD2 matches at 8 bases. V was pared by 1 base and J by 3 bases, with 9 bases of the junction left unmatched. Per the germline V gene, CDR1 is SGHTA and CDR2 is FQGNSA. This CDR3 contains 17 residues.

This clonotype was detected many times. This chain connects TRBV5-1 to TRBJ2-1; D uncertain. From germline, CDR1 is SGHRS and CDR2 YFSETQ. The CDR3 has 16 residues. V was cut by 0 bases and J by 8 bases, with 18 bases left in between. The CDR3 is CASSLEGSLPPDEQFF. The CDR3 DNA is TGCGCCAGCAGCTTGGAGGGTAGTCTCCCCCCCGATGAGCAGTTCTTC.

This clonotype was seen ten or more times. The genes are TRBV5-5 and TRBJ1-2; D unresolved. Germline V CDR1 and CDR2: SGHKS, YYEKEE (reference sequence). The CDR3 extends over 15 amino acids. The V and J ends lost 6 bases and 4 bases respectively, with 19 bases between them. The CDR3 is CASTPSPGRFYGYTF. CDR3 nucleotides: TGTGCCAGCACCCCGTCCCCGGGCAGGTTCTATGGCTACACCTTC.

This clonotype was seen more than once but under ten times. V and J are TRBV2 and TRBJ1-1, with a tentative D call TRBD1 (6 bases). The CDR3 spans 14 residues. Per the germline V gene, CDR1 is SNHLY and CDR2 is FYNNEI. V was clipped by 6 bases and J by 1 base, with 12 bases between them. The CDR3 is CASRKGVGNTEAFF. The CDR3 nucleotides are TGTGCCAGCAGGAAGGGGGTCGGGAACACTGAAGCTTTCTTT.

J is TRBJ1-1 and V is TRBV28; tentatively, D is TRBD1 (6 bases). This CDR3 spans 13 amino acids. Trimming took off 6 bases at V and 4 bases at J, with 12 bases between the two ends. Germline V gene data show CDR1 as MDHEN and CDR2 as SYDVKM. The CDR3 sequence: CASRWIRGTEAFF. The CDR3 DNA is TGTGCCAGCAGGTGGATCAGGGGCACTGAAGCTTTCTTT.